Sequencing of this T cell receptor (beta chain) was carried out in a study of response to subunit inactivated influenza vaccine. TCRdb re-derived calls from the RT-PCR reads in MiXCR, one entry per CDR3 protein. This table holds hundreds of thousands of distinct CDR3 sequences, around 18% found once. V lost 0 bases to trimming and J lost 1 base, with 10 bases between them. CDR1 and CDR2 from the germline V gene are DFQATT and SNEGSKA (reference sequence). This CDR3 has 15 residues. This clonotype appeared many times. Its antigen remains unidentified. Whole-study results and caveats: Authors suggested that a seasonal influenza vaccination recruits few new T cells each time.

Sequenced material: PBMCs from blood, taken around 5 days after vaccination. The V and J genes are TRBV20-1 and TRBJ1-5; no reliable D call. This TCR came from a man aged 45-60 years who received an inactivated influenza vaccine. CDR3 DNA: TGCAGTGCTAGAGATTTTAGCCACAGCAATCAGCCCCAGCATTTT. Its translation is CSARDFSHSNQPQHF.